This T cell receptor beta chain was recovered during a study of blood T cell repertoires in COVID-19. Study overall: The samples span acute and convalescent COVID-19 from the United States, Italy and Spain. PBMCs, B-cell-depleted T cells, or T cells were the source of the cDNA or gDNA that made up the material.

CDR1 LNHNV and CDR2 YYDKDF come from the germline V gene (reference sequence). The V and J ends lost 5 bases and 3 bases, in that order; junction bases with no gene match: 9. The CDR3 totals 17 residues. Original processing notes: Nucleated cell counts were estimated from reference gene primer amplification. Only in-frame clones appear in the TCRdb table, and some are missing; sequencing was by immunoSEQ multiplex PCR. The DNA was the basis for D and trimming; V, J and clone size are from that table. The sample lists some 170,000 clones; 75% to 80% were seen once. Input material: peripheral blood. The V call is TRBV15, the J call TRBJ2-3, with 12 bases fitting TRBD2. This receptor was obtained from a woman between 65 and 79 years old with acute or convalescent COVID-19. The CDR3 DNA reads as TGTGCCACCAGCTCCCCCCTGGGACTAGCGGGTACAGATACGCAGTATTTT. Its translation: CATSSPLGLAGTDTQYF.